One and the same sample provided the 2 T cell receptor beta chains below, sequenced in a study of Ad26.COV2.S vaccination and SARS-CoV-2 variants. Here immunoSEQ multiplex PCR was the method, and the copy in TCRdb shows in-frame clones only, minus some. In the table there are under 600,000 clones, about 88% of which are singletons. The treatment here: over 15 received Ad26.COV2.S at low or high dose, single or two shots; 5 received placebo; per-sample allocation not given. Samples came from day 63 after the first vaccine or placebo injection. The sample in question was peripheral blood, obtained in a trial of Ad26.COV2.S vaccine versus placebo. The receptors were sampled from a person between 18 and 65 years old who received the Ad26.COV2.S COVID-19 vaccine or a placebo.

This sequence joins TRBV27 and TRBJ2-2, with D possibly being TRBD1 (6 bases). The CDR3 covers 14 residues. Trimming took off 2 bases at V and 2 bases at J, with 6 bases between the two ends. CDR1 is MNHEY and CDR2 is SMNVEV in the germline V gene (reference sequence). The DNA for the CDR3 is TGTGCCAGCAGTTTAGGGACAAACACCGGGGAGCTGTTTTTT. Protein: CASSLGTNTGELFF.

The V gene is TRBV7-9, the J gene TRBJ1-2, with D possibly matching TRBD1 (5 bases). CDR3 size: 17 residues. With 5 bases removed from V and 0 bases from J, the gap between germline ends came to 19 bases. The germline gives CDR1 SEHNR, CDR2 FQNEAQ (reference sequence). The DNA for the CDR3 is TGTGCCAGCAGCCCACCATTCGACAGACCGGCTAACTATGGCTACACCTTC. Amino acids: CASSPPFDRPANYGYTF.